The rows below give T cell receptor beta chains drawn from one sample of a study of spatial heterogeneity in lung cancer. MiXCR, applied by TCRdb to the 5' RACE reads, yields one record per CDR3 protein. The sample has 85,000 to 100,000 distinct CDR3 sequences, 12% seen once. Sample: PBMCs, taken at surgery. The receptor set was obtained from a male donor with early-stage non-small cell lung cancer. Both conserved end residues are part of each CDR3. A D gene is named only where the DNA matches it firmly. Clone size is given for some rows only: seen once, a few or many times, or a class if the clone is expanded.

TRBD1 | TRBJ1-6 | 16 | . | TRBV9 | CASSERTGVIPSPLHF | TGTGCCAGCAGCGAACGAACAGGGGTAATCCCTTCACCCCTCCACTTT
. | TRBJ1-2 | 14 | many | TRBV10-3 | CAISDRGQNYGYTF | TGTGCCATCAGTGACCGCGGACAGAACTATGGCTACACCTTC
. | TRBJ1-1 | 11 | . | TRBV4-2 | CASSQNRAAFF | TGTGCCAGCAGCCAAAACAGGGCGGCTTTCTTT
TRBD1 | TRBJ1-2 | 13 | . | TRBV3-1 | CASSQGTGGGYTF | TGTGCTAGCAGCCAAGGGACAGGGGGCGGCTACACCTTC
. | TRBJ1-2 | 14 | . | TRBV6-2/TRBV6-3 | CASSYSGQIYGYTF | TGTGCCAGCAGTTACTCGGGTCAGATCTATGGCTACACCTTC
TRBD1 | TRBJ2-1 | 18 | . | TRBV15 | CATSRGWSTGTGKNEQFF | TGTGCCACCAGCAGAGGCTGGTCCACCGGGACAGGAAAAAATGAGCAGTTCTTC
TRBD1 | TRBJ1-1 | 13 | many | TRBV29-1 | CSACWTGGPEAFF | TGCAGCGCCTGCTGGACAGGGGGACCTGAAGCTTTCTTT
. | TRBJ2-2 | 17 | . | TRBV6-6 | CASSYSGQGSGTGELFF | TGTGCCAGCAGTTACTCAGGGCAGGGGAGCGGAACCGGGGAGCTGTTTTTT
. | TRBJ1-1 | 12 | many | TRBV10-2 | CASSAGNTEAFF | TGCGCCAGCAGTGCAGGGAACACTGAAGCTTTCTTT
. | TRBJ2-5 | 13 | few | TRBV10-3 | CAISRDGQETQYF | TGTGCCATCAGTAGGGACGGACAAGAGACCCAGTACTTC
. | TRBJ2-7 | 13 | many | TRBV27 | CASRGQATKVQYF | TGTGCCAGCAGGGGACAAGCGACGAAGGTGCAGTACTTC
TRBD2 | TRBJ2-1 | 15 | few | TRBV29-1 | CSDLLLAGGYNEQFF | TGCAGCGACCTACTACTAGCGGGAGGATACAATGAGCAGTTCTTC
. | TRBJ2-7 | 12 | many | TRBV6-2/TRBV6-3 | CASSYQGTEQYF | TGTGCCAGCAGTTATCAGGGTACCGAGCAGTACTTC
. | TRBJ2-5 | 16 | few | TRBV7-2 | CASSPRGTLVQETQYF | TGTGCCAGCAGCCCGAGGGGGACATTGGTACAAGAGACCCAGTACTTC
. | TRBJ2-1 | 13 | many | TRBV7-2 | CASSLDVYNEQFF | TGTGCCAGCAGCTTAGATGTCTACAATGAGCAGTTCTTC
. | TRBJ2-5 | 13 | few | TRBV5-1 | CASRRDFQETQYF | TGCGCCAGCAGGAGGGACTTCCAAGAGACCCAGTACTTC
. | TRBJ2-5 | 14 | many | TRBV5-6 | CASSVLDREETQYF | TGTGCCAGCAGCGTCCTTGACAGAGAAGAGACCCAGTACTTC
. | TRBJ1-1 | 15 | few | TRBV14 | CASSQRRDLNTEAFF | TGTGCCAGCAGCCAGCGCAGGGATTTGAACACTGAAGCTTTCTTT
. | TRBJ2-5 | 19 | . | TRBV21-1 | CASSPRQSPGLAGQETQYF | TGTGCCAGCAGCCCCCGACAGTCCCCGGGACTAGCGGGCCAAGAGACCCAGTACTTC
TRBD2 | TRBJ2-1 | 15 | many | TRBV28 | CASSLLAGVINEQFF | TGTGCCAGCAGTTTACTAGCGGGAGTAATAAATGAGCAGTTCTTC
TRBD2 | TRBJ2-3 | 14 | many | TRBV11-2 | CASSPGLESDTQYF | TGTGCCAGCAGCCCGGGACTAGAGAGCGATACGCAGTATTTT
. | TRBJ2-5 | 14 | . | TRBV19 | CASSISNSQETQYF | TGTGCCAGTAGTATCTCAAACAGTCAAGAGACCCAGTACTTC
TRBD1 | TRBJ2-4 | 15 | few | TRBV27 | CASSWGGQGSVIQYF | TGTGCCAGCAGTTGGGGGGGACAGGGCTCTGTCATTCAGTACTTC
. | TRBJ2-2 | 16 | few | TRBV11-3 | CASSLNGGLGTGELFF | TGTGCCAGCAGCTTAAACGGGGGGCTGGGCACCGGGGAGCTGTTTTTT
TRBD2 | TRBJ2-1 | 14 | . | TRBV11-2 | CASSPRTSENEQFF | TGTGCCAGCAGCCCTCGGACTAGCGAGAATGAGCAGTTCTTC
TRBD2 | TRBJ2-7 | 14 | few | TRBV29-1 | CSVRTSGRDGEQYF | TGCAGCGTCCGCACTAGCGGGAGGGATGGGGAGCAGTACTTC
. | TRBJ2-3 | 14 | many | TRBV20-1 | CSARDIVGTDTQYF | TGCAGTGCTAGAGACATAGTAGGCACAGATACGCAGTATTTT
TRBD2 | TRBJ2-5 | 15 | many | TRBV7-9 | CASSLAAGGTETQYF | TGTGCCAGCAGCTTAGCAGCGGGAGGGACGGAGACCCAGTACTTC
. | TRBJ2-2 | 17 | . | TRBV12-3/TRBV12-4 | CASSFNGGTANTGELFF | TGTGCCAGCAGTTTTAATGGCGGGACAGCGAACACCGGGGAGCTGTTTTTT
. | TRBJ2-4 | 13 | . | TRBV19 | CVSSPREGSIQYF | TGTGTCAGTAGTCCCCGTGAAGGGAGCATTCAGTACTTC
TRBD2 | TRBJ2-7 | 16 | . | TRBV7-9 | CASSDSSGYSSYEQYF | TGTGCCAGCAGCGATTCTAGCGGCTATAGCTCCTACGAGCAGTACTTC
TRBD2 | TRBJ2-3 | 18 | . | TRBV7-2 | CASTAGGLAGGDTDTQYF | TGTGCCAGCACCGCGGGAGGACTAGCGGGAGGGGACACAGATACGCAGTATTTT
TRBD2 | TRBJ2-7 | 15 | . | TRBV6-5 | CASSKGLAGAGEQYF | TGTGCCAGCAGTAAGGGACTAGCGGGAGCAGGCGAGCAGTACTTC
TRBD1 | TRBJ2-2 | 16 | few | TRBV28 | CASSLTGGANTGELFF | TGTGCCAGCAGTTTGACAGGGGGCGCGAACACCGGGGAGCTGTTTTTT
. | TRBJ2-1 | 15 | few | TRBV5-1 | CASSFLAPISNEQFF | TGCGCCAGCAGCTTTCTAGCGCCGATATCAAATGAGCAGTTCTTC
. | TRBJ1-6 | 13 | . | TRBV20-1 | CSARSQVDSPLHF | TGCAGTGCTAGAAGTCAGGTTGATTCACCCCTCCACTTT
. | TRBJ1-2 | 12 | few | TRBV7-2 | CASRALNYGYTF | TGTGCCAGCAGGGCACTTAACTATGGCTACACCTTC
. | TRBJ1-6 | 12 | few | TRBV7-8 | CASSLAEPPLHF | TGTGCCAGCAGCTTAGCCGAGCCACCCCTCCACTTT
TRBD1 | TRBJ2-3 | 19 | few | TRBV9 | CASSLKPIGQGTSTDTQYF | TGTGCCAGCAGCTTAAAGCCCATCGGACAGGGGACTAGCACAGATACGCAGTATTTT
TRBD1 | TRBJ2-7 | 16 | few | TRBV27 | CASSFEGTGGIYEQYF | TGTGCCAGCAGTTTTGAAGGGACAGGGGGCATTTACGAGCAGTACTTC
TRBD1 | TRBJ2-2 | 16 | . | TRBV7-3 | CASSLTGTGGTGELFF | TGTGCCAGCAGCCTTACCGGGACAGGGGGTACCGGGGAGCTGTTTTTT
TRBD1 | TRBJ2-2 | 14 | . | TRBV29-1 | CSVSRTGGTGELFF | TGCAGCGTTTCACGGACAGGGGGGACCGGGGAGCTGTTTTTT
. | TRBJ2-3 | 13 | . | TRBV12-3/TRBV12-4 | CASSQGGADTQYF | TGTGCCAGCAGCCAGGGTGGCGCAGATACGCAGTATTTT
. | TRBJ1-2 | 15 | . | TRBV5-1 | CASSLVADTNYGYTF | TGCGCCAGCAGCTTGGTAGCCGACACTAACTATGGCTACACCTTC
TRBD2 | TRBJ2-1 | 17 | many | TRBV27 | CASSSPGSGRNYNEQFF | TGTGCCAGCAGTTCCCCCGGTAGCGGGAGGAACTACAATGAGCAGTTCTTC
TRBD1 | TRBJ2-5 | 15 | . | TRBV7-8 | CASRRQGATQETQYF | TGTGCCAGCAGACGACAGGGGGCGACCCAAGAGACCCAGTACTTC
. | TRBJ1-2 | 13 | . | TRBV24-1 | CATSDSRGDGYTF | TGTGCCACCAGTGATTCCAGAGGTGACGGCTACACCTTC
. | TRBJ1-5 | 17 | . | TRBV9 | CASSVGPAPYSNQPQHF | TGTGCCAGCAGCGTAGGGCCGGCACCTTATAGCAATCAGCCCCAGCATTTT
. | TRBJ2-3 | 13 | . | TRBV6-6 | CASIRVGTDTQYF | TGTGCCAGCATCCGGGTCGGCACAGATACGCAGTATTTT
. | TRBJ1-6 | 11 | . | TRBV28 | CASSYISPLHF | TGTGCCAGCAGTTATATTTCACCCCTCCACTTT
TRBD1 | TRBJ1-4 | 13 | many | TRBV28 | CASSSPDRSKLFF | TGTGCCAGCAGTTCCCCGGACAGGTCCAAACTGTTTTTT
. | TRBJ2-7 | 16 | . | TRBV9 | CASSVDGRTGWSKQYF | TGTGCCAGCAGCGTAGACGGGAGGACAGGGTGGAGCAAGCAGTACTTC